This TCR beta chain came from a study of cytomegalovirus exposure and HLA in healthy donors. Regarding the study as a whole: The study labeled 180 or so TCR beta chains cytomegalovirus-associated.

Regarding this clone: Its antigen is unknown.

V dropped 4 bases and J dropped 2; count of bases not matched to a gene: 9. The CDR3 runs to 17 residues. Germline V gene lookup returns CDR1 SGDLS and CDR2 YYNGEE. It was with 60 Vbeta and 13 Jbeta primers that the PCR ran. Using immunoSEQ multiplex PCR, the repertoire was profiled, and TCRdb retains in-frame clones only, with some absent. The sample has some 120,000 clones, roughly 69% seen once. Material: PBMCs. The V call is TRBV9, the J call TRBJ2-5, with 12 bases lining up with TRBD2. The receptor was isolated from a young woman in good health and CMV-seronegative. CDR3 sequence: CASSLTPGLAGQETQYF. CDR3 nucleotide sequence: TGTGCCAGCAGCCTCACGCCGGGACTAGCGGGTCAAGAGACCCAGTACTTC. Combining the CDR3 with reference TRBV9 and TRBJ2-5 gives the whole variable domain DSGVTQTPKHLITATGQRVTLRCSPRSGDLSVYWYQQSLDQGLQFLIQYYNGEERAKGNILERFSAQQFPDLHSELNLSSLELGDSALYFCASSLTPGLAGQETQYFGPGTRLLVL.